These T cell receptor beta chains were read from a single sample in a study of blood T cell repertoires in COVID-19. TCRdb's table, derived via immunoSEQ multiplex PCR, lists solely in-frame clones and lacks some. Of 40,000 to 50,000 clones listed, about 76% are singletons. The sample consisted of peripheral blood. These receptors were obtained from a man between 65 and 79 years old with active or convalescent COVID-19. Both conserved end residues are part of each CDR3. A D gene is named only where the DNA matches it firmly. Clone size, where shown, is once, few, many, or a class for clones that have expanded.

V,D,J,size,CDR3,DNA
TRBV28,.,TRBJ1-2,.,CASESHRGGGVKGYTF,TGTGCCAGCGAGTCCCACCGGGGAGGTGGGGTTAAAGGCTACACCTTC
TRBV5-1,.,TRBJ2-1,once,CASSVGHDINEQFF,TGCGCCAGCAGCGTGGGACACGATATCAATGAGCAGTTCTTC
TRBV2,.,TRBJ2-3,.,CASSDTYGDTQYF,TGTGCCAGCAGTGATACGTACGGAGATACGCAGTATTTT
TRBV7-9,.,TRBJ2-5,.,CASSPPRTDQETQYF,TGTGCCAGCAGCCCCCCGCGAACCGACCAAGAGACCCAGTACTTC
TRBV11-2,.,TRBJ2-2,.,CASTPGLTGELFF,TGTGCCAGCACCCCCGGTCTGACCGGGGAGCTGTTTTTT
TRBV11-3,.,TRBJ1-2,.,CASSSLTGNSYGYTF,TGTGCCAGCAGCTCTTTGACAGGAAACTCCTATGGCTACACCTTC
TRBV6-5,TRBD2,TRBJ2-7,once,CASGNGGYYEQYF,TGTGCCAGCGGTAACGGGGGGTACTACGAGCAGTACTTC
TRBV29-1,.,TRBJ2-3,.,CSAARGTDTQYF,TGCAGCGCCGCCCGGGGGACAGATACGCAGTATTTT
TRBV2,.,TRBJ1-5,few,CASRSRRDNQPQHF,TGTGCCAGCAGGTCGAGACGGGACAATCAGCCCCAGCATTTT
TRBV28,.,TRBJ1-2,.,CASSSQGGYGYTF,TGTGCCAGCAGTTCTCAGGGTGGCTATGGCTACACCTTC
TRBV7-7,TRBD2,TRBJ2-2,.,CASSLGTSTGELFF,TGTGCTAGCAGCTTAGGGACTAGTACCGGGGAGCTGTTTTTT
TRBV28,.,TRBJ1-1,.,CAIGQGTNTEAFF,TGTGCCATTGGCCAGGGAACGAACACTGAAGCTTTCTTT
TRBV2,.,TRBJ1-2,.,CASSVKGTGYGYTF,TGTGCCAGCAGTGTAAAGGGGACTGGCTATGGCTACACCTTC
TRBV7-3,TRBD1,TRBJ1-1,.,CASSRQGTTEAFF,TGTGCCAGCAGCCGACAGGGGACCACTGAAGCTTTCTTT
TRBV2,TRBD1,TRBJ1-1,.,CASKLDRGNTEAFF,TGTGCCAGCAAGCTGGACAGGGGGAACACTGAAGCTTTCTTT
TRBV3-1/TRBV3-2,TRBD1,TRBJ2-7,once,CASSQAGQFYEQYF,TGTGCCAGCAGCCAAGCGGGACAGTTCTACGAGCAGTACTTC
TRBV5-1,TRBD1,TRBJ2-5,.,CASSPAGGQETQYF,TGCGCCAGCAGCCCGGCAGGGGGCCAAGAGACCCAGTACTTC
TRBV30,.,TRBJ2-2,.,CAWRYGPTGELFF,TGTGCCTGGAGATACGGTCCCACCGGGGAGCTGTTTTTT
TRBV5-1,TRBD1,TRBJ1-5,.,CASSLGTGEQPQHF,TGCGCCAGCAGCTTGGGGACAGGGGAGCAGCCCCAGCATTTT
TRBV9,.,TRBJ2-3,.,CASSARVADTQYF,TGTGCCAGCAGCGCCAGGGTTGCCGATACGCAGTATTTT
TRBV10-3,.,TRBJ2-3,.,CAIRPGQSTDTQYF,TGTGCCATCAGACCCGGACAAAGCACAGATACGCAGTATTTT
TRBV3-1/TRBV3-2,.,TRBJ1-2,.,CASSQGTALGGYTF,TGTGCCAGCAGCCAAGGGACAGCGTTAGGTGGCTACACCTTC
TRBV19,.,TRBJ2-7,.,CASSEEGVNEQYF,TGTGCCAGTAGTGAAGAGGGGGTCAACGAGCAGTACTTC
TRBV24-1,TRBD1,TRBJ1-2,.,CATSETTGIRDRYTF,TGTGCCACCAGTGAGACGACAGGGATCCGGGATCGCTACACCTTC
TRBV12-5,.,TRBJ1-2,few,CASGFRENYGYTF,TGTGCTAGTGGTTTTCGGGAAAACTATGGCTACACCTTC
TRBV28,TRBD1,TRBJ1-6,.,CASSRYEGQASPLHF,TGTGCCAGCAGCCGCTATGAGGGACAGGCTTCACCCCTCCACTTT
TRBV6-1,.,TRBJ1-2,once,CASSEARGYGYTF,TGTGCCAGCAGTGAGGCCAGGGGCTATGGCTACACCTTC
TRBV4-1,.,TRBJ2-5,medium-sized,CASRLVPGEETQYF,TGCGCCAGCAGGCTAGTACCGGGGGAAGAGACCCAGTACTTC
TRBV19,TRBD1,TRBJ1-2,.,CASSPGTDHNYGYTF,TGTGCCAGTAGTCCCGGGACAGATCACAACTATGGCTACACCTTC
TRBV28,TRBD2,TRBJ2-1,.,CASSVTSGGANEQFF,TGTGCCAGCAGTGTAACTAGCGGGGGGGCAAATGAGCAGTTCTTC
TRBV28,.,TRBJ2-7,few,CASSSPPLYEQYF,TGTGCCAGCAGTTCCCCCCCCCTCTACGAGCAGTACTTC
TRBV5-1,.,TRBJ1-4,.,CASSLRQSEKLFF,TGCGCCAGCAGCCTAAGACAGTCTGAAAAACTGTTTTTT
TRBV18,TRBD2,TRBJ2-2,.,CASSPPGLAGSGELFF,TGTGCCAGCTCACCCCCGGGACTAGCGGGGTCCGGGGAGCTGTTTTTT
TRBV5-4,TRBD1,TRBJ1-4,once,CASRRTGDEKLFF,TGTGCCAGCAGGCGGACAGGGGATGAAAAACTGTTTTTT
TRBV6-1,.,TRBJ2-3,.,CASSVGGGASSTDTQYF,TGTGCCAGCAGTGTGGGGGGTGGGGCGTCTAGCACAGATACGCAGTATTTT
TRBV6-5,.,TRBJ1-5,.,CASSPGRSPGEPQHF,TGTGCCAGCAGCCCCGGGAGGAGTCCCGGCGAGCCCCAGCATTTT
TRBV19,TRBD2,TRBJ2-1,.,CASKSGGGNEQFF,TGTGCCAGTAAGAGCGGGGGGGGTAATGAGCAGTTCTTC
TRBV4-1,.,TRBJ2-6,large,CASSQGGASGANVLTF,TGCGCCAGCAGCCAAGGGGGCGCCTCTGGGGCCAACGTCCTGACTTTC
TRBV2,.,TRBJ2-1,.,CASIGVLNEQFF,TGTGCCAGCATAGGGGTCCTCAATGAGCAGTTCTTC
TRBV5-1,.,TRBJ2-1,few,CASNSGTHYNEQFF,TGCGCCAGCAACTCCGGGACACATTACAATGAGCAGTTCTTC
TRBV7-2,TRBD2,TRBJ2-7,.,CASSSRTSGPVEQYF,TGTGCCAGCAGCTCCCGGACTAGCGGGCCTGTTGAGCAGTACTTC
TRBV6-5,.,TRBJ2-7,.,CASKTTYEQYF,TGTGCCAGCAAGACTACCTACGAGCAGTACTTC
TRBV19,.,TRBJ1-2,.,CATNTGRPYGYTF,TGTGCCACTAACACGGGGAGACCATATGGCTACACCTTC
TRBV14,TRBD2,TRBJ2-2,.,CASSPSGGQYTGELFF,TGTGCCAGCAGCCCTAGCGGGGGCCAATACACCGGGGAGCTGTTTTTT
TRBV2,.,TRBJ2-7,.,CASSGDSYEQYF,TGTGCCAGCAGTGGCGACAGCTACGAGCAGTACTTC
TRBV30,.,TRBJ2-6,once,CAYSVTSGANVLTF,TGTGCCTACTCTGTTACTTCTGGTGCCAACGTCCTGACTTTC
TRBV6-2/TRBV6-3,.,TRBJ1-2,few,CASSYTSMGAYGYTF,TGTGCCAGCAGTTACACCTCAATGGGCGCCTATGGCTACACCTTC
TRBV6-5,.,TRBJ1-1,.,CASTLGHPITEAFF,TGTGCCAGCACGCTGGGACATCCGATCACTGAAGCTTTCTTT
TRBV19,TRBD1,TRBJ1-1,.,CASSADRDTEAFF,TGTGCCAGTAGTGCCGACAGGGACACTGAAGCTTTCTTT
TRBV10-3,.,TRBJ1-4,.,CATLVQTGKNEKLFF,TGTGCCACGTTGGTGCAGACAGGTAAAAATGAAAAACTGTTTTTT
TRBV2,TRBD2,TRBJ2-4,.,CASKVAGQAKNIQYF,TGTGCCAGCAAAGTAGCGGGGCAAGCCAAAAACATTCAGTACTTC
TRBV3-1/TRBV3-2,.,TRBJ1-6,few,CASSQERGSYNSPLHF,TGTGCCAGCAGCCAAGAACGGGGCTCCTATAATTCACCCCTCCACTTT
TRBV9,.,TRBJ1-3,.,CASSVVGAQGNTIYF,TGTGCCAGCAGCGTAGTAGGGGCGCAGGGAAACACCATATATTTT
TRBV12-3/TRBV12-4,.,TRBJ1-2,.,CASRLDSRDGYTF,TGTGCCAGCAGGCTGGACAGCAGGGATGGCTACACCTTC
TRBV28,TRBD1,TRBJ1-1,once,CASSLLGQGAYTEAFF,TGTGCCAGCAGTTTATTGGGACAGGGGGCTTACACTGAAGCTTTCTTT
TRBV10-1,.,TRBJ1-2,.,CASRTVLYGYTF,TGCGCCAGCAGAACAGTCCTCTATGGCTACACCTTC
TRBV18,TRBD2,TRBJ2-5,.,CASSPGANGGETQYF,TGTGCCAGCTCACCAGGCGCGAACGGGGGGGAGACCCAGTACTTC
TRBV28,.,TRBJ1-2,.,CASSVSSGYTF,TGTGCCAGCAGCGTCTCGTCCGGCTACACCTTC
TRBV5-1,.,TRBJ2-1,.,CASSLYGNNEQFF,TGCGCCAGCAGCTTGTACGGGAACAATGAGCAGTTCTTC